The 5 T cell receptor beta chains presented below share a single source sample, sequenced in a study of shared clonotypes between healthy human individuals. CD45RO-negative cells were positively selected for CCR7, leaving out terminally differentiated effector memory CD45RA+ cells. TCRdb's table, derived via immunoSEQ multiplex PCR, lists solely in-frame clones and lacks some. The sample includes some 2.1 million clones, 93% of them seen just once. Source material: naive CD8+ T cells from PBMCs. All receptors come from a young man in good health. Some clones in this sample may be carry-over from other donors' samples.

This clone came up a few times. The V call is TRBV9, the J call TRBJ2-2; D ambiguous. The CDR3 is 12 amino acids. V dropped 3 bases and J dropped 2 bases, with 2 bases sitting between them. Germline CDR1 is SGDLS and CDR2 is YYNGEE. CDR3 nucleotide sequence: TGTGCCAGCAGCGATAACACCGGGGAGCTGTTTTTT. Protein product: CASSDNTGELFF.

This chain joins TRBV7-6 and TRBJ2-1, with D possibly being TRBD1 (5 bases). V lost 2 bases, J lost 2 bases, and 7 bases lay in between. The CDR3 is 14 residues long. CDR1 SGHVS and CDR2 FNYEAQ come from the germline V gene. CDR3 residues: CASSLQGTYNEQFF. In DNA form, the CDR3 reads TGTGCCAGCAGCTTACAGGGCACCTACAATGAGCAGTTCTTC.

About this clone itself: Other nucleotide sequences from this sample produce the same CDR3. This chain uses TRBV15 with TRBJ2-3; D uncertain. CDR1 is LNHNV, CDR2 YYDKDF, per germline (reference sequence). V dropped 1 base and J dropped 0 bases, with 8 bases sitting between them. The CDR3 sequence is 15 residues long. DNA of the CDR3: TGTGCCACCAGCAGAGTGGGAACTAGCACAGATACGCAGTATTTT. As protein: CATSRVGTSTDTQYF.

This sequence joins TRBV9 and TRBJ2-5; perhaps TRBD2 as D (6 bases). Trimming pared 0 bases from V and 5 bases from J, leaving 11 bases between. Looked up from germline, CDR1 is SGDLS and CDR2 is YYNGEE. CDR3 length equals 14 residues. The CDR3 DNA follows: TGTGCCAGCAGCGTAGTCGGAGGGGAGGAGACCCAGTACTTC. Protein: CASSVVGGEETQYF. The full variable domain, completed using reference TRBV9 and TRBJ2-5, is DSGVTQTPKHLITATGQRVTLRCSPRSGDLSVYWYQQSLDQGLQFLIQYYNGEERAKGNILERFSAQQFPDLHSELNLSSLELGDSALYFCASSVVGGEETQYFGPGTRLLVL.

The gene calls are TRBV9 and TRBJ2-7; possibly TRBD2 for D (8 bases). V lost 2 bases to trimming and J lost 4 bases, with 16 bases between them. The CDR3 loop spans 15 amino acids. Germline loops: CDR1 SGDLS, CDR2 YYNGEE. CDR3 sequence: CASSVSGGGLYEQYF. CDR3 nucleotide sequence: TGTGCCAGCAGCGTCTCGGGAGGGGGCCTGTACGAGCAGTACTTC.